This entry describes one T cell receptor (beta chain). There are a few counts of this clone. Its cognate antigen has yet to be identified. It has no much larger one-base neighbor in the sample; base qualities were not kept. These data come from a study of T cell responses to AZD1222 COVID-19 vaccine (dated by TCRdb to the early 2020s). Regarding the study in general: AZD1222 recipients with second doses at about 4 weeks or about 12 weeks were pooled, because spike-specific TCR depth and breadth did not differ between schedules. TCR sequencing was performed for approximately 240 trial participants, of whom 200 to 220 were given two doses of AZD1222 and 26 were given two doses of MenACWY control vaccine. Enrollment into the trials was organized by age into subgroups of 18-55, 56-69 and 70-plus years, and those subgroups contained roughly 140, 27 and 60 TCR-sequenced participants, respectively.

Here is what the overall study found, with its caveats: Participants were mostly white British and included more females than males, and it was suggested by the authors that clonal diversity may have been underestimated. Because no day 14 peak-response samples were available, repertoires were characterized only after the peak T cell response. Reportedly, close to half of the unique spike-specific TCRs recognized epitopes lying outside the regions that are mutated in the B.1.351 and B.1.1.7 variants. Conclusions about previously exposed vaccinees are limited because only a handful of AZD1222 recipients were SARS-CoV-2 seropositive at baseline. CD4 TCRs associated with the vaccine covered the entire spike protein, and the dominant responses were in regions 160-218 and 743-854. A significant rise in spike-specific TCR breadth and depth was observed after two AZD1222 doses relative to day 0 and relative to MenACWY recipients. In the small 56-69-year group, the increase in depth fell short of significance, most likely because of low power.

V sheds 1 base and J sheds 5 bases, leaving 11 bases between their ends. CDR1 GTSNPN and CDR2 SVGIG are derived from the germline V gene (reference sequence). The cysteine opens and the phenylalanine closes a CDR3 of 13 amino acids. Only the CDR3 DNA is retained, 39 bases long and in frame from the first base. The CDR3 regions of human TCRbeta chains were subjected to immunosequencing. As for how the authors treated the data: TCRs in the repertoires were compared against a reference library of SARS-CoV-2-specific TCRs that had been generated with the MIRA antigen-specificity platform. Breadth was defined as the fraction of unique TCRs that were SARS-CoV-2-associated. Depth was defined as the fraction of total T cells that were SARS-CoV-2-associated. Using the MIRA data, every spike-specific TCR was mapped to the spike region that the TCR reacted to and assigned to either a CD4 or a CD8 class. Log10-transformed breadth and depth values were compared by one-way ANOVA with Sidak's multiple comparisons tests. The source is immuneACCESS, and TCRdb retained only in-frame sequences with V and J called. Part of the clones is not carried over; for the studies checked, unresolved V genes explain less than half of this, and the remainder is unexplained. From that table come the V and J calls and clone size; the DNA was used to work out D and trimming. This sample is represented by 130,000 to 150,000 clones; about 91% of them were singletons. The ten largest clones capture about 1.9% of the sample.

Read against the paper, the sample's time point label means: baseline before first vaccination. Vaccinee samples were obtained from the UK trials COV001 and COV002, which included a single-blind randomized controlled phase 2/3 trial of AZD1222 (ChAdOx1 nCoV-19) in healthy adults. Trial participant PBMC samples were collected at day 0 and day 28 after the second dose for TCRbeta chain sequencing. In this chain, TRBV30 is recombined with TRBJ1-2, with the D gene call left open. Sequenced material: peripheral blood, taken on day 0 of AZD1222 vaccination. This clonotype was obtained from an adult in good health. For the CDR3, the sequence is CAWSDGRRYGYTF. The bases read TGTGCCTGGAGTGATGGAAGGCGGTATGGCTACACCTTC.